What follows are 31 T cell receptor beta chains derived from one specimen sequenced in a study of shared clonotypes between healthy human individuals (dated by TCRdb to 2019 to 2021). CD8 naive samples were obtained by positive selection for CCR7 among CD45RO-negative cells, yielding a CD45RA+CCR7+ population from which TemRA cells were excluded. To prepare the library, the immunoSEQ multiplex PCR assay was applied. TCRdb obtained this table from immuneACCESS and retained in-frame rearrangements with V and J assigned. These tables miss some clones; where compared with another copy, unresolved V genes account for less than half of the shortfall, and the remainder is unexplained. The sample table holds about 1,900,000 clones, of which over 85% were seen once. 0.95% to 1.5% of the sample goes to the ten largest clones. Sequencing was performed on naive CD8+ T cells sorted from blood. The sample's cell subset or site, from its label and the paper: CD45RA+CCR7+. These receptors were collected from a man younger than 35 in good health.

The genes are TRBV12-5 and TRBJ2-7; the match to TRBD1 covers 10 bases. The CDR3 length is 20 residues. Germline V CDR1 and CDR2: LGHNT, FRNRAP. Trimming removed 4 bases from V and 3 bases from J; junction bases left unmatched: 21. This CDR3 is CASGSEAGTGDMVGRYEQYF. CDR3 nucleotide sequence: TGTGCTAGTGGTTCTGAAGCCGGGACAGGGGATATGGTGGGGCGCTACGAGCAGTACTTC.

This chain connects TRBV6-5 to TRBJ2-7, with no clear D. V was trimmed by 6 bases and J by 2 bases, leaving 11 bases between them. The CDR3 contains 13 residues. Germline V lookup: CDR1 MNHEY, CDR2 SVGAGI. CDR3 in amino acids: CASSPTVTYEQYF. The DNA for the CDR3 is TGTGCCAGCAGCCCTACAGTTACCTACGAGCAGTACTTC.

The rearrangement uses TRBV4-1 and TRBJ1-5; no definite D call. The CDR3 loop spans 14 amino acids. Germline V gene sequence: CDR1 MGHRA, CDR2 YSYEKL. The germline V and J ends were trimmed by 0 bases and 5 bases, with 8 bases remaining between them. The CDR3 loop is CASSQESSDQPQHF. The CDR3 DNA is TGCGCCAGCAGCCAAGAGAGTTCGGATCAGCCCCAGCATTTT.

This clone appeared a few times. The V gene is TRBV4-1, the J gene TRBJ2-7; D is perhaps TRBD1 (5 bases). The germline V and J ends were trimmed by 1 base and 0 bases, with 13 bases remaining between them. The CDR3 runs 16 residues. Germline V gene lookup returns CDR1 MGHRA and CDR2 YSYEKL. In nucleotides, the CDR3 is TGCGCCAGCAGCCAAGGCCTAACAGGCTTCTCCTACGAGCAGTACTTC. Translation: CASSQGLTGFSYEQYF.

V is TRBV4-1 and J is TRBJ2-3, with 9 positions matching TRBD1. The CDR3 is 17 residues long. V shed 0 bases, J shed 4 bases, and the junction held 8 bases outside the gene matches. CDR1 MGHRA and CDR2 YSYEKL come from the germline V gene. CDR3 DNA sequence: TGCGCCAGCAGCCAAGACCCTACAGGGGGCTTCTCAGATACGCAGTATTTT. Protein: CASSQDPTGGFSDTQYF.

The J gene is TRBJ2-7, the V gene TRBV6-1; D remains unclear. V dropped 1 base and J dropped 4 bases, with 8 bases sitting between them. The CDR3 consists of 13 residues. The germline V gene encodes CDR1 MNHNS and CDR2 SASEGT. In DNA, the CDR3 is TGTGCCAGCAGTGAAGTGGCAGATTACGAGCAGTACTTC. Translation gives CASSEVADYEQYF.

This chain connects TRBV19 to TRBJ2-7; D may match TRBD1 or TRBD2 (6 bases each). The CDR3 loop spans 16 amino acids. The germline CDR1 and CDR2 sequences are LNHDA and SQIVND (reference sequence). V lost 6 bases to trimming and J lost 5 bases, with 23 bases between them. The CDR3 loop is CASSIGWTGGVDEQYF. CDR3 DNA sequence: TGTGCCAGTAGCATTGGATGGACCGGGGGCGTCGACGAGCAGTACTTC.

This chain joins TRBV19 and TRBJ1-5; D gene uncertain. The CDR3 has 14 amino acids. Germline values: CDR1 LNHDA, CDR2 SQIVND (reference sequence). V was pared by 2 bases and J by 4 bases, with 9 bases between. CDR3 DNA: TGTGCCAGTAGTATACGCCAGAATAATCAGCCCCAGCATTTT. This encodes CASSIRQNNQPQHF. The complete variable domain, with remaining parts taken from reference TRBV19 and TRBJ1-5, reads DGGITQSPKYLFRKEGQNVTLSCEQNLNHDAMYWYRQDPGQGLRLIYYSQIVNDFQKGDIAEGYSVSREKKESFPLTVTSAQKNPTAFYLCASSIRQNNQPQHFGDGTRLSIL.

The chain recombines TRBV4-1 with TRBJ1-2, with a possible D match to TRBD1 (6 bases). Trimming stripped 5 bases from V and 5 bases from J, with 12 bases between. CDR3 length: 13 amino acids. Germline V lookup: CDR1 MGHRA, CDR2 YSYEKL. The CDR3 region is CASSVRGGYGYTF. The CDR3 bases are TGCGCCAGCAGCGTCAGGGGAGGGTATGGCTACACCTTC.

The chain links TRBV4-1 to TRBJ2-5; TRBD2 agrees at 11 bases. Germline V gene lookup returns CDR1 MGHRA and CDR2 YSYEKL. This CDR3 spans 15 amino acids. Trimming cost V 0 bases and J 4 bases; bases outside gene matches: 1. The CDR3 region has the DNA TGCGCCAGCAGCCAAGAAACTAGCGGGGGAGAGACCCAGTACTTC. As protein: CASSQETSGGETQYF.

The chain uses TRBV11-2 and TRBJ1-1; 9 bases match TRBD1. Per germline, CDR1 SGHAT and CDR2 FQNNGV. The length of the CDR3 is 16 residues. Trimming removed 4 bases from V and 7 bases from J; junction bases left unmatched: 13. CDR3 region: CASSSVPGQGPSEAFF. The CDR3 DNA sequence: TGTGCCAGCAGCTCCGTCCCGGGACAGGGACCGAGTGAAGCTTTCTTT.

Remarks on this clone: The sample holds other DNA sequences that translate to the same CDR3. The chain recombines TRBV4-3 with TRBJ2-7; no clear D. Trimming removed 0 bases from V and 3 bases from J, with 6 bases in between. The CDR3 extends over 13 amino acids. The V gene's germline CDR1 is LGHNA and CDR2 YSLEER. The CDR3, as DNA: TGCGCCAGCAGCCAAGACAGACACTACGAGCAGTACTTC. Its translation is CASSQDRHYEQYF.

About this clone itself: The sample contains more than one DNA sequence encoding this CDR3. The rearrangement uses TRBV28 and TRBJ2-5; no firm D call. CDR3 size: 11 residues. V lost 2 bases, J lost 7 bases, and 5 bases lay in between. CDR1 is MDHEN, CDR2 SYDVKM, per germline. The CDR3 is CASSLPGTQYF. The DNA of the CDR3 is TGTGCCAGCAGTTTACCCGGGACCCAGTACTTC.

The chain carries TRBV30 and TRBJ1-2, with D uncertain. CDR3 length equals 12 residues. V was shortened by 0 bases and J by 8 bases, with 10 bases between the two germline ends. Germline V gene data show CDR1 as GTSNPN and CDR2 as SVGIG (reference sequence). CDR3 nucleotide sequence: TGTGCCTGGAGTGTAGGTTCCGTGGGCTACACCTTC. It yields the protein CAWSVGSVGYTF.

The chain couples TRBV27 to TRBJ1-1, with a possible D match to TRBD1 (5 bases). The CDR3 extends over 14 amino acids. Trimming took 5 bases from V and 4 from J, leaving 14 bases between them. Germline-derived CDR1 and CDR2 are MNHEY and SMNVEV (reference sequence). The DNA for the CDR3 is TGTGCCAGCAGTCCACTTGGGGGGGGCACTGAAGCTTTCTTT. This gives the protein CASSPLGGGTEAFF.

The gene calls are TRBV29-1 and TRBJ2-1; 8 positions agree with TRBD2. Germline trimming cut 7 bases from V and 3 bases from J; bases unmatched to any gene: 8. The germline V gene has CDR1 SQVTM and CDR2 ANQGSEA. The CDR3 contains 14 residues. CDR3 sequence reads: CSALLAEIYNEQFF. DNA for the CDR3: TGCAGCGCACTACTAGCGGAAATCTACAATGAGCAGTTCTTC.

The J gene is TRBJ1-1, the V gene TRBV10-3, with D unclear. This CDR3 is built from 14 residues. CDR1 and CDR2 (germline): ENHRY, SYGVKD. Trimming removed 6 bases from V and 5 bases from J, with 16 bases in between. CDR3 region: CAISQDRAWTEAFF. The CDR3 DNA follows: TGTGCCATCAGCCAAGACCGGGCATGGACTGAAGCTTTCTTT.

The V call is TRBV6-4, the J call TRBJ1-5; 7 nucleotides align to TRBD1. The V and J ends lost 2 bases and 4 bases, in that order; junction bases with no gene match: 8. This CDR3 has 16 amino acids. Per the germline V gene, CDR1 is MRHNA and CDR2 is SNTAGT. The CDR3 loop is CASSDPSRGSNQPQHF. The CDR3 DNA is TGTGCCAGCAGTGACCCTAGCAGGGGGTCTAATCAGCCCCAGCATTTT.

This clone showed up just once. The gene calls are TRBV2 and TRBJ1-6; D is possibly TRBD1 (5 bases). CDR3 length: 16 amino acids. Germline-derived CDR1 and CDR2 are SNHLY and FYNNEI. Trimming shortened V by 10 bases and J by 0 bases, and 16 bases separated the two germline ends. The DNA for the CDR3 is TGTGCCATCTCTGGGGGATCTTACTCCTATAATTCACCCCTCCACTTT. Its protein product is CAISGGSYSYNSPLHF.

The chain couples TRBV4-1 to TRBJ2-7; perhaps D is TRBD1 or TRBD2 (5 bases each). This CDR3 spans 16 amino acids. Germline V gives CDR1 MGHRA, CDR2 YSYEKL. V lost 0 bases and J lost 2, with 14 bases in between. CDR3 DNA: TGCGCCAGCAGCCAAGATCGGGGCAGGGAGACCTACGAGCAGTACTTC. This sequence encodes CASSQDRGRETYEQYF.

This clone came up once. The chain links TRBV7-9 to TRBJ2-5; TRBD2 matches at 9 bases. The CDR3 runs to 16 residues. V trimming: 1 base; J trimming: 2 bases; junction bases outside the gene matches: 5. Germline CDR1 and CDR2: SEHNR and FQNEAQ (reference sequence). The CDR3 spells CASSLDGLALQETQYF. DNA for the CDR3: TGTGCCAGCAGCTTAGACGGACTAGCGCTTCAAGAGACCCAGTACTTC. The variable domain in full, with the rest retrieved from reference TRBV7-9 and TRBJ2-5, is DTGVSQNPRHKITKRGQNVTFRCDPISEHNRLYWYRQTLGQGPEFLTYFQNEAQLEKSRLLSDRFSAERPKGSFSTLEIQRTEQGDSAMYLCASSLDGLALQETQYFGPGTRLLVL.

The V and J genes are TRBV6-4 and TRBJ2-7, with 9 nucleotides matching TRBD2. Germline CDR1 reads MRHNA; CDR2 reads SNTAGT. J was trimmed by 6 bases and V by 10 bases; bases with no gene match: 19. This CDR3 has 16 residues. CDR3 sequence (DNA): TGTGCCACAATGACCTATCTCGCGGGGGGGCCGAGCGAGCAGTACTTC. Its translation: CATMTYLAGGPSEQYF.

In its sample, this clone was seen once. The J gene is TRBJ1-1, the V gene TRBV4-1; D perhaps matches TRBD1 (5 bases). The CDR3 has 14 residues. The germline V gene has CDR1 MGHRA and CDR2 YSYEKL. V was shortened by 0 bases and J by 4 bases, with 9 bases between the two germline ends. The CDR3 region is CASSQEKGITEAFF. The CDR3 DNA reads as TGCGCCAGCAGCCAAGAAAAGGGGATCACTGAAGCTTTCTTT.

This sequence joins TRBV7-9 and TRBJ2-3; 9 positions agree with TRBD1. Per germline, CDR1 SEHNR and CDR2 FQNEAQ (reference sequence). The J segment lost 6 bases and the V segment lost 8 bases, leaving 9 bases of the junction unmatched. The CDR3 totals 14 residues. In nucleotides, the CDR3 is TGTGCCAGCCGATGGGACAGGGTACCGGATACGCAGTATTTT. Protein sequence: CASRWDRVPDTQYF.

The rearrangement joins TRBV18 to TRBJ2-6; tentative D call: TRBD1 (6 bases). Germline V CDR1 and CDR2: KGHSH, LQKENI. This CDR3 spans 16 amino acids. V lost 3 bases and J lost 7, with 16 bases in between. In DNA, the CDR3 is TGTGCCAGCTCACCGTGGACAGTGGAAGGTGCCAACGTCCTGACTTTC. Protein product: CASSPWTVEGANVLTF.

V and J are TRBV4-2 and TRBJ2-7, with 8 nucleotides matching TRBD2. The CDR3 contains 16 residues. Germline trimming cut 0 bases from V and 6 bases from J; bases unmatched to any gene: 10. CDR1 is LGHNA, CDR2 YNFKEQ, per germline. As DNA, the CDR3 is TGTGCCAGCAGCCAAGAGGAGTGGGGACTAGGGGCCGAGCAGTACTTC. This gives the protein CASSQEEWGLGAEQYF.

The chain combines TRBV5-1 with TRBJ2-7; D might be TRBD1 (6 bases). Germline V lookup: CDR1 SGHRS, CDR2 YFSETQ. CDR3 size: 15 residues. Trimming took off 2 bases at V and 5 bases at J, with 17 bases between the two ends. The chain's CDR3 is CASSLGQSDLHEQYF. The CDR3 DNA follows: TGCGCCAGCAGCTTAGGACAGTCGGACCTCCACGAGCAGTACTTC.

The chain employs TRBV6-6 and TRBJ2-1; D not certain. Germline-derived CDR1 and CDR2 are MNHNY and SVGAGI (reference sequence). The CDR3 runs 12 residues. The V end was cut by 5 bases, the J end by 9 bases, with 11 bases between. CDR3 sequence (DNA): TGTGCCAGCAGTCATGGTCCGTTTGAGCAGTTCTTC. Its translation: CASSHGPFEQFF.

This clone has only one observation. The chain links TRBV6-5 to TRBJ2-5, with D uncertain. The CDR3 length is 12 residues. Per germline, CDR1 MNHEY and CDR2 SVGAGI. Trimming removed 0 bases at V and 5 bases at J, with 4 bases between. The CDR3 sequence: CASSYSHETQYF. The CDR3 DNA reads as TGTGCCAGCAGTTACTCTCACGAGACCCAGTACTTC.

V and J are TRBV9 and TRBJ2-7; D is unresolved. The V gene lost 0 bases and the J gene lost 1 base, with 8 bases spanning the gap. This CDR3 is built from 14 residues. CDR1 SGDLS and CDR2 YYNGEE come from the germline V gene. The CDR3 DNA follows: TGTGCCAGCAGCGTAGGGATACAGTCCTACGAGCAGTACTTC. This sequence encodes CASSVGIQSYEQYF.

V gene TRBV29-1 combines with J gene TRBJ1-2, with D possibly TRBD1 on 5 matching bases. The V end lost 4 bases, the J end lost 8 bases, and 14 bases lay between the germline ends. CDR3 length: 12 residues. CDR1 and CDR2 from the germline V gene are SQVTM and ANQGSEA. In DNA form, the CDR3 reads TGCAGCGTTGGATGGGGGACGGGCGGCTACACCTTC. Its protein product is CSVGWGTGGYTF. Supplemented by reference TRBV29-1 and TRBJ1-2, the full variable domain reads SAVISQKPSRDICQRGTSLTIQCQVDSQVTMMFWYRQQPGQSLTLIATANQGSEATYESGFVIDKFPISRPNLTFSTLTVSNMSPEDSSIYLCSVGWGTGGYTFGSGTRLTVV.